This T cell receptor beta chain was sequenced during a study of Graves' ophthalmopathy and Graves' hyperthyroidism. Using RNA transcripts, the TCR beta CDR3 regions were amplified. The library came from an HTBI-primed first-round RT-PCR and a second-round multiplex PCR. TCRdb ran MiXCR on the multiplex PCR reads and lists one entry per CDR3 protein. Among hundreds of thousands of distinct CDR3 sequences listed, 15% were seen once. This CDR3 comprises 13 residues. CDR1 is SGHVS and CDR2 is FNYEAQ in the germline V gene. Trimming left V 5 bases short and J 5 bases short, with 10 bases between. This clonotype has ten or more counts.

V is TRBV7-6 and J is TRBJ2-4; a weak D match, TRBD1 (6 bases). The sequence was collected from a woman under 30 with stable Graves' hyperthyroidism. Sample: peripheral blood. The CDR3 DNA reads as TGTGCCAGCAGCGGTTACAGGGAAAACATTCAGTACTTC. It specifies CASSGYRENIQYF.